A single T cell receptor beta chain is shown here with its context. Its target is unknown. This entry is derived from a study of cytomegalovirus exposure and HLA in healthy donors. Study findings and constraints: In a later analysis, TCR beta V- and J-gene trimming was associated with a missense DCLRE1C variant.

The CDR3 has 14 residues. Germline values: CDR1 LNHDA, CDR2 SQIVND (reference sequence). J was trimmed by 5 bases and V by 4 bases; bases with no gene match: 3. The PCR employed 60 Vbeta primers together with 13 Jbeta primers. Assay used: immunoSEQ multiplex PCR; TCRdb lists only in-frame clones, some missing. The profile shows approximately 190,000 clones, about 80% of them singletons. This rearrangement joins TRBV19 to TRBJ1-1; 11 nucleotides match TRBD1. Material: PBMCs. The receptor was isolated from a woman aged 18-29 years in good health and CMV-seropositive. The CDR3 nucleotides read TGTGCCAGTAGTACGGACAGGGGGCAGACTGAAGCTTTCTTT. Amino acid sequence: CASSTDRGQTEAFF.